The clone carrying this T cell receptor (beta chain) has just a few counts. Treatment of the sample: oral pan-JAK inhibitor, 5-10 mg twice daily. The data belong to a study of CD8+ T cells in alopecia areata. Overall study: Treated patients were dosed with oral tofacitinib, taking 5 to 10 mg twice daily.

Extraction of RNA preceded its reverse transcription into cDNA, which served as the sequencing template. Data came from immunoSEQ multiplex PCR; TCRdb stores just in-frame clones and leaves some out. This table has 140,000 to 150,000 clones, around half appearing once. CDR3 length: 13 residues. CDR1 is SGHRS, CDR2 YFSETQ, per germline. V lost 7 bases to trimming and J lost 5 bases, with 16 bases between them. The source was CD8+ T cells sorted from blood, collected at week 4, from a patient treated with tofacitinib. The TCR comes from a human donor with alopecia areata. The V and J genes are TRBV5-1 and TRBJ2-7, with D possibly being TRBD1 (6 bases). The CDR3 DNA reads TGCGCCAGCGCCCGAGGCAGGGGAAACGAGCAGTACTTC. Amino acids: CASARGRGNEQYF.